This T cell receptor (beta chain) was captured in a study of blood T cell repertoires in COVID-19. Turning to the study itself: Collection of acute and convalescent COVID-19 samples took place in the United States, Italy and Spain. The cDNA or gDNA used as material had been derived from T cells, B-cell-depleted T cells, or PBMCs.

In the original analysis: Estimated nucleated cell counts came from reference gene primer amplification. Measured with immunoSEQ multiplex PCR; TCRdb has only the in-frame clones, and not every one. The V and J calls and the clone size are those of that table, but D and trimming were determined from the DNA. The profile shows more than 140,000 clones, 84% of them singletons. The TCR was taken from a woman between 50 and 59 years old in a cohort sampled during active or convalescent COVID-19. The sample consisted of peripheral blood.

CDR3 sequence: CASSQVGQTQYF. CDR3 bases: TGTGCCAGCAGCCAAGTTGGGCAGACGCAGTACTTC. The chain joins TRBV14 to TRBJ2-7; D gene unclear. In germline, CDR1 is SGHDN, CDR2 FVKESK. The ends were cut back, 1 base at V and 9 bases at J, with 10 bases in the middle. This CDR3 spans 12 amino acids.